Listed below are T cell receptor beta chains from one sample, sequenced in a study of cytomegalovirus exposure and HLA in healthy donors. Method: immunoSEQ multiplex PCR; TCRdb's copy keeps in-frame clones and lacks some. The table lists some 150,000 clones, 65% to 85% of them singletons. Sequencing input: PBMCs. These receptor sequences come from a man between 25 and 39 years old in good health and CMV-seronegative. Each CDR3 is given with its conserved first and last residue. A D gene is named only where the DNA matches it firmly. Some rows mark clone size as missing; the rest say once, few, many or name a class of expanded clone.

cdr3_length: 14; d_call: TRBD1; v_call: TRBV7-2; clone_size: .; j_call: TRBJ2-7; cdr3_nt: TGTGCCAGCAGCTTCCCAGGGGGCGTATACGAGCAGTACTTC; cdr3_aa: CASSFPGGVYEQYF
cdr3_length: 15; d_call: TRBD2; v_call: TRBV19; clone_size: .; j_call: TRBJ2-2; cdr3_nt: TGTGCCAGTACCAGCCAGGCGGGAGTGACCGGGGAGCTGTTTTTT; cdr3_aa: CASTSQAGVTGELFF
cdr3_length: 13; d_call: TRBD1; v_call: TRBV7-2; clone_size: .; j_call: TRBJ1-2; cdr3_nt: TGTGCCAGCAGCCCTACAGGGGCAAGGGGCTACACCTTC; cdr3_aa: CASSPTGARGYTF
cdr3_length: 15; d_call: TRBD2; v_call: TRBV5-1; clone_size: .; j_call: TRBJ2-5; cdr3_nt: TGCGCCAGCAGCTTGAGCGGGATGTACCAAGAGACCCAGTACTTC; cdr3_aa: CASSLSGMYQETQYF
cdr3_length: 16; d_call: TRBD2; v_call: TRBV11-3; clone_size: .; j_call: TRBJ2-1; cdr3_nt: TGTGCCAGCAGCTTAGGCGGGACTAGCGGGGGTCGTGAGCAGTTCTTC; cdr3_aa: CASSLGGTSGGREQFF
cdr3_length: 15; d_call: .; v_call: TRBV6-1; clone_size: .; j_call: TRBJ1-5; cdr3_nt: TGTGCCAGCAGTGAATTGCAGTATAGCAATCAGCCCCAGCATTTT; cdr3_aa: CASSELQYSNQPQHF
cdr3_length: 14; d_call: TRBD1; v_call: TRBV11-3; clone_size: few; j_call: TRBJ2-3; cdr3_nt: TGTGCCAGCAGCTCCGACAGGGACACAGATACGCAGTATTTT; cdr3_aa: CASSSDRDTDTQYF
cdr3_length: 11; d_call: .; v_call: TRBV28; clone_size: .; j_call: TRBJ2-2; cdr3_nt: TGTGCCAGCAGTTTCCCAGGGGAGCTGTTTTTT; cdr3_aa: CASSFPGELFF
cdr3_length: 14; d_call: TRBD1; v_call: TRBV6-5; clone_size: .; j_call: TRBJ1-2; cdr3_nt: TGTGCCAGCAGATGGGACAGGGGCCCTTATGGCTACACCTTC; cdr3_aa: CASRWDRGPYGYTF
cdr3_length: 16; d_call: .; v_call: TRBV2; clone_size: .; j_call: TRBJ2-1; cdr3_nt: TGTGCCAGCAACAACTGGGGGGGCGCATCTAGGAATGAGCAGTTCTTC; cdr3_aa: CASNNWGGASRNEQFF
cdr3_length: 14; d_call: TRBD1; v_call: TRBV6-5; clone_size: .; j_call: TRBJ1-1; cdr3_nt: TGTGCCAGCAGTTATGGGACAGGGGGCACTGAAGCTTTCTTT; cdr3_aa: CASSYGTGGTEAFF
cdr3_length: 16; d_call: TRBD1; v_call: TRBV5-1; clone_size: few; j_call: TRBJ2-7; cdr3_nt: TGCGCCAGCAGCCCGTTAAGACAGGGTGGATCCTACGAGCAGTACTTC; cdr3_aa: CASSPLRQGGSYEQYF
cdr3_length: 13; d_call: TRBD2; v_call: TRBV28; clone_size: .; j_call: TRBJ2-7; cdr3_nt: TGTGCCTCCCTGGGGGGGAGATCCTACGAGCAGTACTTC; cdr3_aa: CASLGGRSYEQYF
cdr3_length: 16; d_call: TRBD2; v_call: TRBV5-4; clone_size: few; j_call: TRBJ2-7; cdr3_nt: TGTGCCAGCAGCTTACAGACTAGCGGGAGGTACTACGAGCAGTACTTC; cdr3_aa: CASSLQTSGRYYEQYF
cdr3_length: 16; d_call: TRBD1; v_call: TRBV28; clone_size: .; j_call: TRBJ1-5; cdr3_nt: TGTGCCAGCAGGCTCTACCGGGACAGGCTCGATCAGCCCCAGCATTTT; cdr3_aa: CASRLYRDRLDQPQHF
cdr3_length: 12; d_call: TRBD1; v_call: TRBV6-1; clone_size: few; j_call: TRBJ1-2; cdr3_nt: TGTGCCAGCAGTGGGACAGGGTACGGCTACACCTTC; cdr3_aa: CASSGTGYGYTF
cdr3_length: 15; d_call: TRBD1; v_call: TRBV5-1; clone_size: .; j_call: TRBJ2-7; cdr3_nt: TGCGCCAGCAGCTTGGGGACAGGGGGAACTTACGAGCAGTACTTC; cdr3_aa: CASSLGTGGTYEQYF
cdr3_length: 14; d_call: .; v_call: TRBV5-8; clone_size: .; j_call: TRBJ2-1; cdr3_nt: TGTGCCAGCAGCTTGGTATCTACCTACAATGAGCAGTTCTTC; cdr3_aa: CASSLVSTYNEQFF
cdr3_length: 16; d_call: TRBD2; v_call: TRBV7-9; clone_size: .; j_call: TRBJ2-3; cdr3_nt: TGTGCCAGCAGTTTTTCGGGAGGGCCGAGCACAGATACGCAGTATTTT; cdr3_aa: CASSFSGGPSTDTQYF
cdr3_length: 14; d_call: TRBD2; v_call: TRBV19; clone_size: .; j_call: TRBJ2-7; cdr3_nt: TGTAAGGGAGGGGAAGGATCTAGCGGGAGGCAACAGTACTTC; cdr3_aa: CKGGEGSSGRQQYF
cdr3_length: 17; d_call: .; v_call: TRBV2; clone_size: .; j_call: TRBJ1-3; cdr3_nt: TGTGCCAGCATGGGAGGTAGACAACTTCTACTTGGAAACACCATATATTTT; cdr3_aa: CASMGGRQLLLGNTIYF
cdr3_length: 16; d_call: .; v_call: TRBV7-9; clone_size: .; j_call: TRBJ1-1; cdr3_nt: TGTGCCAGCAGCGAACCCGCAGGGGTCCCGAACACTGAAGCTTTCTTT; cdr3_aa: CASSEPAGVPNTEAFF
cdr3_length: 15; d_call: TRBD2; v_call: TRBV27; clone_size: .; j_call: TRBJ2-3; cdr3_nt: TGTGCCAGCAGTTTTGGACTAGCAGGCACAGATACGCAGTATTTT; cdr3_aa: CASSFGLAGTDTQYF
cdr3_length: 15; d_call: .; v_call: TRBV19; clone_size: .; j_call: TRBJ2-5; cdr3_nt: TGTGCCAGTAGTGTACAACAGGCCTCTTGGGTGACCCAGTACTTC; cdr3_aa: CASSVQQASWVTQYF
cdr3_length: 14; d_call: .; v_call: TRBV5-4; clone_size: .; j_call: TRBJ1-1; cdr3_nt: TGTGCCAGCAGCGCACTTCCCATGAACACTGAAGCTTTCTTT; cdr3_aa: CASSALPMNTEAFF